This T cell receptor beta chain was profiled in a study of siplizumab effects on memory and regulatory T cells. Germline V gene lookup returns CDR1 SGHRS and CDR2 YFSETQ. The CDR3 covers 13 residues. With 5 bases removed from V and 1 base from J, the gap between germline ends came to 6 bases. Libraries were prepared by immunoSEQ multiplex PCR; TCRdb keeps only in-frame clonotypes and omits some of them. The sample lists about 50,000 clones, roughly nine tenths occurring once. The sample comprised naive CD8+ T cells sorted from blood. The chain employs TRBV5-1 and TRBJ2-2; unclear D gene. The origin of this receptor is a human donor in good health. CDR3 DNA sequence: TGCGCCAGCAGTTTCGAGAACACCGGGGAGCTGTTTTTT. Its protein product is CASSFENTGELFF.